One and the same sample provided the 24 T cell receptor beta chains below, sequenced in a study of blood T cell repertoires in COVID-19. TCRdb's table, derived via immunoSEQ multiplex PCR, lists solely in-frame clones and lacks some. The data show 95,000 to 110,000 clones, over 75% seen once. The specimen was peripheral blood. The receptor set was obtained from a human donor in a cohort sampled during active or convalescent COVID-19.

The CDR3 loop reads CASSYRGAGANVLTF. The CDR3 nucleotides read TGTGCCAGCAGCTACCGGGGGGCTGGGGCCAACGTCCTGACTTTC. This chain joins TRBV5-6 and TRBJ2-6; 7 nucleotides line up with TRBD2. The V segment lost 3 bases and the J segment 2 bases; nucleotides outside the gene matches: 2. The CDR3 spans 15 residues. The V gene's germline CDR1 is SGHDT and CDR2 YYEEEE.

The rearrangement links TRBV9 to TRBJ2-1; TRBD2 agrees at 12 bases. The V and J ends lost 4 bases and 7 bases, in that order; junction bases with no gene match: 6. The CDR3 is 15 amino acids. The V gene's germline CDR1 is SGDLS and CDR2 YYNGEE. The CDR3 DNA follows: TGTGCCAGCAGCCCAGGACTAGCGGGGAGGAATGAGCAGTTCTTC. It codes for CASSPGLAGRNEQFF.

The chain's CDR3 is CAIGDRLSNQPQHF. In nucleotides, the CDR3 is TGTGCCATCGGGGACAGACTTAGCAATCAGCCCCAGCATTTT. This sequence joins TRBV6-1 and TRBJ1-5; TRBD1 agrees at 7 bases. After removal of 10 bases from V and 0 bases from J, the junction contained 6 bases not matched to a gene. Looked up from germline, CDR1 is MNHNS and CDR2 is SASEGT. The CDR3 is 14 amino acids.

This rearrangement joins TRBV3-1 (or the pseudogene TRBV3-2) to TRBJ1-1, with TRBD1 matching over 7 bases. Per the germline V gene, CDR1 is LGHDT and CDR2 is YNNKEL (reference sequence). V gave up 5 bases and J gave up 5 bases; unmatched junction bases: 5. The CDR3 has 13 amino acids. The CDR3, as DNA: TGTGCCAGCAGCAGTACAGGGGAAACTGAAGCTTTCTTT. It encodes CASSSTGETEAFF.

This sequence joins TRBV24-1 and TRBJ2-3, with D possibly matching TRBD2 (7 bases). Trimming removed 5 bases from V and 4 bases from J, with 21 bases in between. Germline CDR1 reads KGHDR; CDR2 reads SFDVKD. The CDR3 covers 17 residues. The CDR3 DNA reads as TGTGCCACCAGTGGACCTTCGGAAGGGGGGGGCCCAGATACGCAGTATTTT. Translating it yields CATSGPSEGGGPDTQYF.

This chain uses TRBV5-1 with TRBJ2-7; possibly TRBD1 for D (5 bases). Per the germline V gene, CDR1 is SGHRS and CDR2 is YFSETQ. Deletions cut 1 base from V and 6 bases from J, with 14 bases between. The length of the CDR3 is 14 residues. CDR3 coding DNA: TGCGCCAGCAGCTTGAGGACAAGTTATACCGAGCAGTACTTC. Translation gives CASSLRTSYTEQYF.

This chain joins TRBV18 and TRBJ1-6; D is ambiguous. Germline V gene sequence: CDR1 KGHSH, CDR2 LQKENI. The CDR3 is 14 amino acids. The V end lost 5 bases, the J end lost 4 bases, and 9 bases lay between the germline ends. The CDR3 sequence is CASSGSRYNSPLHF. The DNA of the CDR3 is TGTGCCAGCTCAGGGAGTAGGTATAATTCACCCCTCCACTTT.

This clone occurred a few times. CDR3: CAWQGGYTEAFF. The CDR3 DNA sequence: TGTGCCTGGCAAGGGGGCTACACTGAAGCTTTCTTT. The V call is TRBV30, the J call TRBJ1-1, with TRBD1 identical over 7 bases. The CDR3 sequence is 12 residues long. The V segment lost 5 bases and the J segment 3 bases; nucleotides outside the gene matches: 3. Germline V lookup: CDR1 GTSNPN, CDR2 SVGIG (reference sequence). Drawing the rest from reference TRBV30 and TRBJ1-1, the complete variable domain is SQTIHQWPATLVQPVGSPLSLECTVEGTSNPNLYWYRQAAGRGLQLLFYSVGIGQISSEVPQNLSASRPQDRQFILSSKKLLLSDSGFYLCAWQGGYTEAFFGQGTRLTVV.

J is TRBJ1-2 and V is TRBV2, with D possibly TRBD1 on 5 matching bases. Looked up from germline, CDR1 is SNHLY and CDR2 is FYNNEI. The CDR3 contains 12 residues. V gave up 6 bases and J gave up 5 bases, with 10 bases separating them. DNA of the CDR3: TGTGCCAGCAGGCTGACAGAGTATGGCTACACCTTC. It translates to CASRLTEYGYTF.

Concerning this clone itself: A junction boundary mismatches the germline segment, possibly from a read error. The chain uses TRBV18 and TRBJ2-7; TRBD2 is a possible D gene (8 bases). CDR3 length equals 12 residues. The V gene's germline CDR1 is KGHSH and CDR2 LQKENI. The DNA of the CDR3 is TGTGCCAGCTCACCTCGGGAGGGGGCCCCGAGCTTC. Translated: CASSPREGAPSF.

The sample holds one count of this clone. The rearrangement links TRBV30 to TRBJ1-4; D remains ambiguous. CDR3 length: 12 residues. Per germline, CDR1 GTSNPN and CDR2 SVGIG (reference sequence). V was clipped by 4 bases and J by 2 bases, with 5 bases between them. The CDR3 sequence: CAWIGTNEKLFF. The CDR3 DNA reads TGTGCCTGGATTGGCACTAATGAAAAACTGTTTTTT.

DNA of the CDR3: TGTGCCAGCACACTTACCGGGACAGGGGTCCCTGAAGCTTTCTTT. Protein: CASTLTGTGVPEAFF. This chain uses TRBV28 with TRBJ1-1, with 10 bases matching TRBD1. After removal of 7 bases from V and 6 bases from J, the junction contained 11 bases not matched to a gene. This CDR3 has 15 residues. Per the germline V gene, CDR1 is MDHEN and CDR2 is SYDVKM. Variable domain in full (rest from reference TRBV28 and TRBJ1-1): DVKVTQSSRYLVKRTGEKVFLECVQDMDHENMFWYRQDPGLGLRLIYFSYDVKMKEKGDIPEGYSVSREKKERFSLILESASTNQTSMYLCASTLTGTGVPEAFFGQGTRLTVV.

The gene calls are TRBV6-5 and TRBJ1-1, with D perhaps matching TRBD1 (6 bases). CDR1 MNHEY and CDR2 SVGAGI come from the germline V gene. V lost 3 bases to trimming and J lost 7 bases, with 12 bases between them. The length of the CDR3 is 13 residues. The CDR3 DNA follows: TGTGCCAGCAGTTATGAGGGGGGGTATGAAGCTTTCTTT. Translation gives CASSYEGGYEAFF.

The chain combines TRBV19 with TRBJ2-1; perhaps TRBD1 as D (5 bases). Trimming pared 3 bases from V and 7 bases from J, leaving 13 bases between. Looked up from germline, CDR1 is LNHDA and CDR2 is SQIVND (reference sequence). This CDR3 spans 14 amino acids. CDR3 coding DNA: TGTGCCAGTAGTATCGGGCAGGGCATTAATGAGCAGTTCTTC. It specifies CASSIGQGINEQFF. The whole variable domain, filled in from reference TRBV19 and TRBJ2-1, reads DGGITQSPKYLFRKEGQNVTLSCEQNLNHDAMYWYRQDPGQGLRLIYYSQIVNDFQKGDIAEGYSVSREKKESFPLTVTSAQKNPTAFYLCASSIGQGINEQFFGPGTRLTVL.

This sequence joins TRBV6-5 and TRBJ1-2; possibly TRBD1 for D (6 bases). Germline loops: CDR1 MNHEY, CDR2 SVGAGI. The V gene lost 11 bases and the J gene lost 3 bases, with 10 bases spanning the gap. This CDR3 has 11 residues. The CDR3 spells CAYQGHYGYTF. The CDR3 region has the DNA TGTGCCTATCAGGGGCACTATGGCTACACCTTC.

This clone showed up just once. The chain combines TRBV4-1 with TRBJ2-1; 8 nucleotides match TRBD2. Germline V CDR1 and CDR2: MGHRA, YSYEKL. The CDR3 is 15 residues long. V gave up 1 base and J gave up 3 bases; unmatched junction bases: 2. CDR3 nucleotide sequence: TGCGCCAGCAGCCAAGGGGCGGGGGGCTACAATGAGCAGTTCTTC. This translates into CASSQGAGGYNEQFF.

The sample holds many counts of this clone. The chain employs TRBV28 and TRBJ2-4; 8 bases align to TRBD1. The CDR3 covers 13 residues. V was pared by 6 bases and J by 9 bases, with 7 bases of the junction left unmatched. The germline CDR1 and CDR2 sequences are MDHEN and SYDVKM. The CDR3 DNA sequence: TGTGCCAGCAGGTCAGGGGGCCGGTCCATTCAGTACTTC. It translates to CASRSGGRSIQYF.

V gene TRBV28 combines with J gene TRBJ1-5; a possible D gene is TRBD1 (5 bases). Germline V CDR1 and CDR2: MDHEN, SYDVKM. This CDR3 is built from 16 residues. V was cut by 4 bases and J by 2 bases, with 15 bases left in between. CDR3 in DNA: TGTGCCAGCAGTTCCTCTTCAGGGTCTGGCAATCAGCCCCAGCATTTT. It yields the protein CASSSSSGSGNQPQHF. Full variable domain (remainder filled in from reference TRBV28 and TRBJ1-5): DVKVTQSSRYLVKRTGEKVFLECVQDMDHENMFWYRQDPGLGLRLIYFSYDVKMKEKGDIPEGYSVSREKKERFSLILESASTNQTSMYLCASSSSSGSGNQPQHFGDGTRLSIL.

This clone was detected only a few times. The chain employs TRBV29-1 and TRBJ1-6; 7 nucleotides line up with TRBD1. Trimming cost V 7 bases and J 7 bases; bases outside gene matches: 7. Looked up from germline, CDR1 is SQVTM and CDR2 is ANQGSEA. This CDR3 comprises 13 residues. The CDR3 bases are TGCAGCGCCAAGACAGGGAGCAATTCACCCCTCCACTTT. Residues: CSAKTGSNSPLHF.

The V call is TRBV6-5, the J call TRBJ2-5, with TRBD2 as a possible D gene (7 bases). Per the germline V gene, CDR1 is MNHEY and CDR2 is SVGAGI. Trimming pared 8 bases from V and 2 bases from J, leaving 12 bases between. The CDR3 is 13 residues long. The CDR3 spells CASGGARQETQYF. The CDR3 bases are TGTGCCAGCGGGGGGGCCAGACAAGAGACCCAGTACTTC.

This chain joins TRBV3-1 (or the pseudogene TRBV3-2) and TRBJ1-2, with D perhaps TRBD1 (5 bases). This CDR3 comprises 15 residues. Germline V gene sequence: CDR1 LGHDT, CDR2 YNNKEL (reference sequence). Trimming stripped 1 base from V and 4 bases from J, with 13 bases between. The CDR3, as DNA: TGTGCCAGCAGCCAAGCGGCCCGACAGTCCTATGGCTACACCTTC. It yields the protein CASSQAARQSYGYTF.

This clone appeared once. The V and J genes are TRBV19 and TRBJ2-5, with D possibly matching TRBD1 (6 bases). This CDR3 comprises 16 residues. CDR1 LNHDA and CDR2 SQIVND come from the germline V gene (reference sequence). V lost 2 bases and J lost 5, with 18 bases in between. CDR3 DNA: TGTGCCAGTAGTATAAGAGAAGGACAGAGCTGGGAGACCCAGTACTTC. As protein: CASSIREGQSWETQYF.

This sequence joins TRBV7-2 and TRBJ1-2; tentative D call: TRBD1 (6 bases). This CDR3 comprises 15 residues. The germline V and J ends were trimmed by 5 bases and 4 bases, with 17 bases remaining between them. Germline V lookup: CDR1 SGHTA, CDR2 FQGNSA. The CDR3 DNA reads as TGTGCCAGCAGCACCCCATGGGGGACAAGCTATGGCTACACCTTC. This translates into CASSTPWGTSYGYTF.

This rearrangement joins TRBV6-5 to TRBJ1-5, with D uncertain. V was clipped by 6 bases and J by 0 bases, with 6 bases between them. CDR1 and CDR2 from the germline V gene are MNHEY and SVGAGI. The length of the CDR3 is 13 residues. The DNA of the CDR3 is TGTGCCAGCAGGCAGTATAGCAATCAGCCCCAGCATTTT. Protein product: CASRQYSNQPQHF.